Below, 15 T cell receptor beta chains from the same sample are listed, as sequenced in a study of T-cell reconstitution after alpha-beta-depleted transplantation in children. For TCRbeta, the library was prepared with unique molecular identifiers. TCRdb fed the PCR reads into MiXCR, producing one record per CDR3 protein. The repertoire includes fewer than 350,000 distinct CDR3 sequences, around a tenth of them detected once, and 7.5% sits in the top ten. The material sequenced was PBMCs, taken before TCRalphabeta/CD19-depleted stem cell transplant. The receptors shown here come from a boy in the first two years of life with acute myeloid leukemia, due to receive a stem cell transplant.

This clonotype was detected many times. The V call is TRBV20-1, the J call TRBJ2-3, with 8 bases that match TRBD2. J was trimmed by 4 bases and V by 1 base; bases with no gene match: 16. Germline-derived CDR1 and CDR2 are DFQATT and SNEGSKA (reference sequence). This CDR3 is 18 amino acids long. The CDR3 DNA is TGCAGTGCTAGAGTAGGGTTCGGGCGACTAGCGACCGCAGATACGCAGTATTTT. Its translation: CSARVGFGRLATADTQYF.

This clonotype was picked up a small number of times. The gene calls are TRBV28 and TRBJ2-7, with D possibly being TRBD2 (7 bases). The CDR3 covers 16 residues. V lost 3 bases and J 3 bases, leaving 18 bases between the germline ends. Germline V gene lookup returns CDR1 MDHEN and CDR2 SYDVKM. The chain's CDR3 is CASSFKLGGRDYEQYF. In DNA form, the CDR3 reads TGTGCCAGCAGTTTCAAGTTGGGGGGGCGCGACTACGAGCAGTACTTC.

This clonotype was detected ten times or more. The chain employs TRBV5-1 and TRBJ2-7, with D unclear. The CDR3 has 13 residues. The germline V and J ends were trimmed by 0 bases and 2 bases, with 6 bases remaining between them. The germline V gene encodes CDR1 SGHRS and CDR2 YFSETQ. Here the CDR3 reads CASSLETPYEQYF. The CDR3 nucleotides are TGCGCCAGCAGCTTGGAAACGCCCTACGAGCAGTACTTC. Variable domain in full (rest from reference TRBV5-1 and TRBJ2-7): KAGVTQTPRYLIKTRGQQVTLSCSPISGHRSVSWYQQTPGQGLQFLFEYFSETQRNKGNFPGRFSGRQFSNSRSEMNVSTLELGDSALYLCASSLETPYEQYFGPGTRLTVT.

In this sample, this clonotype turned up many times. A junction boundary mismatches the germline segment, possibly from a read error. The chain has TRBV7-6 and TRBJ1-1; tentatively, D is TRBD1 (6 bases). There are 13 residues in the CDR3. Germline loops: CDR1 SGHVS, CDR2 FNYEAQ. The DNA of the CDR3 is TGCGCCAGCAGCTTGGGAGGGGGCACTGAAGCTTTCTTT. This translates into CASSLGGGTEAFF.

This clonotype was seen at least ten times. The J gene is TRBJ1-3, the V gene TRBV29-1; the D gene is possibly TRBD1 (5 bases). The V end lost 7 bases, the J end lost 4 bases, and 14 bases lay between the germline ends. The CDR3 consists of 13 residues. Germline V gene lookup returns CDR1 SQVTM and CDR2 ANQGSEA. CDR3 protein: CSARRDGGNTIYF. CDR3 nucleotide sequence: TGCAGCGCTCGCCGGGACGGAGGAAACACCATATATTTT. The full variable domain, completed using reference TRBV29-1 and TRBJ1-3, is SAVISQKPSRDICQRGTSLTIQCQVDSQVTMMFWYRQQPGQSLTLIATANQGSEATYESGFVIDKFPISRPNLTFSTLTVSNMSPEDSSIYLCSARRDGGNTIYFGEGSWLTVV.

The table lists this clonotype with many counts. J is TRBJ2-1 and V is TRBV5-8; 7 nucleotides align to TRBD2. The germline CDR1 and CDR2 sequences are SGHTS and YDEGEE. With V trimmed by 0 bases and J by 1 base, 7 bases remained unmatched. This CDR3 region has 17 residues. The CDR3 region is CASSLDLAVSSYNEQFF. CDR3 DNA: TGTGCCAGCAGCTTGGATCTAGCGGTCTCATCCTACAATGAGCAGTTCTTC. The full variable domain, with the rest looked up from reference TRBV5-8 and TRBJ2-1, is EAGVTQSPTHLIKTRGQQATLRCSPISGHTSVYWYQQALGLGLQFLLWYDEGEERNRGNFPPRFSGRQFPNYSSELNVNALELEDSALYLCASSLDLAVSSYNEQFFGPGTRLTVL.

This clonotype showed up many times. The chain combines TRBV5-1 with TRBJ2-1; D possibly corresponds to TRBD2 (6 bases). Germline-derived CDR1 and CDR2 are SGHRS and YFSETQ. V was cut by 2 bases and J by 2 bases, with 11 bases left in between. CDR3 length: 15 amino acids. The CDR3 loop is CASSFVLAAYNEQFF. The DNA for the CDR3 is TGCGCCAGCAGCTTCGTACTAGCAGCCTACAATGAGCAGTTCTTC. The variable domain in full, completed from reference TRBV5-1 and TRBJ2-1, reads KAGVTQTPRYLIKTRGQQVTLSCSPISGHRSVSWYQQTPGQGLQFLFEYFSETQRNKGNFPGRFSGRQFSNSRSEMNVSTLELGDSALYLCASSFVLAAYNEQFFGPGTRLTVL.

This clonotype was seen at least ten times. This sequence joins TRBV28 and TRBJ2-7; perhaps TRBD1 as D (5 bases). CDR1 and CDR2 from the germline V gene are MDHEN and SYDVKM. The CDR3 is 16 amino acids. Trimming cost V 5 bases and J 0 bases, with 17 bases left between them. CDR3 residues: CASSGPRAPNSYEQYF. CDR3 sequence (DNA): TGTGCCAGCAGTGGGCCCAGGGCGCCGAACTCCTACGAGCAGTACTTC.

This clonotype was seen at least ten times. The chain recombines TRBV6-2 or TRBV6-3 with TRBJ2-1, with 8 positions matching TRBD2. This CDR3 has 16 amino acids. V dropped 4 bases and J dropped 0; count of bases not matched to a gene: 5. CDR1 MNHEY and CDR2 SVGEGT come from the germline V gene. The CDR3 region is CASSSSGPNSYNEQFF. CDR3 in DNA: TGTGCCAGCAGTTCTAGCGGGCCGAACTCCTACAATGAGCAGTTCTTC.

This clonotype showed up many times. The chain is built from TRBV24-1 and TRBJ2-3; D is perhaps TRBD1 (5 bases). Trimming stripped 6 bases from V and 3 bases from J, with 15 bases between. The CDR3 has 15 residues. CDR1 and CDR2 from the germline V gene are KGHDR and SFDVKD. CDR3 protein: CATSPPWGHTDTQYF. Here the CDR3 DNA reads TGTGCCACCAGTCCACCCTGGGGCCATACAGATACGCAGTATTTT.

This clonotype turned up a few times. The V call is TRBV5-4, the J call TRBJ2-5; TRBD2 matches at 7 bases. The CDR3 runs to 14 residues. The V gene's germline CDR1 is SGHNT and CDR2 YYREEE (reference sequence). V shed 0 bases, J shed 6 bases, and the junction held 5 bases outside the gene matches. CDR3 nucleotides: TGTGCCAGCAGCTTGGGACTAGCAACAAAGACCCAGTACTTC. It encodes CASSLGLATKTQYF.

This clonotype has a count of ten or more. V gene TRBV2 combines with J gene TRBJ1-3; D not certain. Germline assignment: CDR1 SNHLY and CDR2 FYNNEI. The CDR3 loop spans 12 amino acids. With 6 bases removed from V and 3 bases from J, the gap between germline ends came to 6 bases. CDR3 sequence: CASRGDGNTIYF. The CDR3 coding sequence is TGTGCCAGCAGGGGTGATGGAAACACCATATATTTT.

On this clonotype itself: This clone may be a read error of a much larger clone one base away. This chain uses TRBV28 with TRBJ2-1; 7 nucleotides align to TRBD2. Looked up from germline, CDR1 is MDHEN and CDR2 is SYDVKM. This CDR3 is built from 15 residues. The DNA for the CDR3 is TGTGTCAGCAGTTTTGGGACTATTAGCTACAATGAGCAGTTCTTC. Residues: CVSSFGTISYNEQFF.

This clonotype was observed many times. CDR3 amino acids: CASSLVTDSYEQYF. The CDR3 nucleotides are TGCGCCAGCAGCTTGGTAACAGATTCCTACGAGCAGTACTTC. The J gene is TRBJ2-7, the V gene TRBV5-1; D remains ambiguous. Trimming removed 0 bases at V and 1 base at J, with 8 bases between. The germline CDR1 and CDR2 sequences are SGHRS and YFSETQ. The length of the CDR3 is 14 residues.

This clonotype was counted only a few times. The chain joins TRBV19 to TRBJ2-3, with D unresolved. Per germline, CDR1 LNHDA and CDR2 SQIVND (reference sequence). The CDR3 totals 13 residues. Trimming removed 3 bases at V and 11 bases at J, with 15 bases between. The CDR3 DNA sequence: TGTGCCAGTAGTATTCTTGGCGGAGTAGGGCAGTATTTT. Protein sequence: CASSILGGVGQYF.